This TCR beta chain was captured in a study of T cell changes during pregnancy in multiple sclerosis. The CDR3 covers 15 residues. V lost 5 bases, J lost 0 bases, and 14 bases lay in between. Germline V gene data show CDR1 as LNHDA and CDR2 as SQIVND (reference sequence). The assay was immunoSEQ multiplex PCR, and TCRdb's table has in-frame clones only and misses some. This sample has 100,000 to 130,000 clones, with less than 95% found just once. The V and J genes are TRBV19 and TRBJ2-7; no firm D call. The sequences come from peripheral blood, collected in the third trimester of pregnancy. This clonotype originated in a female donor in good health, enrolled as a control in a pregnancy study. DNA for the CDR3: TGTGCCAGTAGTGGGCAGGCACAAAGCTCCTACGAGCAGTACTTC. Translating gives CASSGQAQSSYEQYF.